Sequencing of this T cell receptor (beta chain) was carried out in a study of response to subunit inactivated influenza vaccine. General study points: The authors suggested that few new T cells are recruited per seasonal influenza vaccination.

TCRdb re-derived calls from the RT-PCR reads in MiXCR, one entry per CDR3 protein. The data show 170,000 or so distinct CDR3 sequences, around 11% seen once. As concerns this clonotype: Antigen: not known.

Between the trimmed V and J ends, which lost 2 bases and 8 bases, there was a span of 11 bases. Germline lookup yields CDR1 SGHRS and CDR2 YFSETQ. CDR3 length: 13 residues. The material sequenced was CD8+ T cells sorted from PBMCs, taken about 24 months after vaccination. The V gene is TRBV5-1, the J gene TRBJ2-1; unclear D gene. The TCR originated in a man aged 50 to 75 who received an inactivated influenza vaccine. This CDR3 reads CASSFTPGDEQFF. Written as DNA, the CDR3 is TGCGCCAGCAGCTTTACCCCGGGCGATGAGCAGTTCTTC.